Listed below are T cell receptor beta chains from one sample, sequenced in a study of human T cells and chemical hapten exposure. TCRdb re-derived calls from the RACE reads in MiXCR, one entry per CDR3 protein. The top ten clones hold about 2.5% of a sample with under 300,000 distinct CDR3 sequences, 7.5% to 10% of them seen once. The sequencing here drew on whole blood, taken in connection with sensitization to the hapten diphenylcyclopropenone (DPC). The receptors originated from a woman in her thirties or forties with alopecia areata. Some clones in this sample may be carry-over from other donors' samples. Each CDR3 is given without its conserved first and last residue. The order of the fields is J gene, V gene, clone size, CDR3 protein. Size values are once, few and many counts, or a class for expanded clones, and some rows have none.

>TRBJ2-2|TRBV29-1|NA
SVDSRGRTGELF
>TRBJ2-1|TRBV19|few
ASRRTSGSSDEQF
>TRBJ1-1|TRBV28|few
ASRSTYAEAF
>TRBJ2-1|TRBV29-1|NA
SVEVAGSRWEQF
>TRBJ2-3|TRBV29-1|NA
SVDRQPGTDTQY
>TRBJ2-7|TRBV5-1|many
ASSLGSQDGSYEQY
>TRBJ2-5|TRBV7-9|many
ASSRGQTQETQY
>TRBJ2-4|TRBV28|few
ASSFTGGAKNIQY
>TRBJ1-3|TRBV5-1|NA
ASSLDPSGNTIY
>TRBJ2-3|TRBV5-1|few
ASSSFSRERNTDTQY
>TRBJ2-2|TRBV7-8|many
ASRRRANTGELF
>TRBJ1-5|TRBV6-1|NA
ASSGNQPQH
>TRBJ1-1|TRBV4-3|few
ASSQDWDSLMNTEAF
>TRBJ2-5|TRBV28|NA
ASSLPPRLRSETQY
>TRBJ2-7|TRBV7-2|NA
ASSLVPAGEQY
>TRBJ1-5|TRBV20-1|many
SARPSGGKQPQH
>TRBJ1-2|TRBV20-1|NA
SARDRWRTYGYT
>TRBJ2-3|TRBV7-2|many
ASSLLGREGTDTQY
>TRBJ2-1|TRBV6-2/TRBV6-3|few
ASSGGGYSYNEQF
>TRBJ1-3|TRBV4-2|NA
ASSPGTPGNTIY
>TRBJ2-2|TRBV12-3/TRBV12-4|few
ASSLGPTGELF
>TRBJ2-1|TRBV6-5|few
ASSGLVSYNEQF
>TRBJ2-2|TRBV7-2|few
ASWDRGLFTGELF
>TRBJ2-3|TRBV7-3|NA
ASSLGILGPTDTQY
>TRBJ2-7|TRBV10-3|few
AISVFVGGSYEQY
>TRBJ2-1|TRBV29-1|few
SVEGPLTQTYNEQF